Given below is one T cell receptor (beta chain) in context. This record belongs to a study of blood T cell repertoires in COVID-19. About the research overall: PBMCs, B-cell-depleted T cells, or T cells were the source of the cDNA or gDNA that made up the material.

V dropped 4 bases and J dropped 0 bases, with 12 bases sitting between them. The CDR3 contains 15 residues. In germline, CDR1 is SGHKS, CDR2 YYEKEE (reference sequence). Original data processing: Amplification of reference gene primers was used by the study to estimate nucleated cell counts. The protocol was immunoSEQ multiplex PCR, while the TCRdb copy is restricted to in-frame clones and leaves out a portion. Clonal size and the V and J genes are those of that table, whereas D and trimming came from the DNA. The sample holds some 54,000 clones, around four fifths seen once. This receptor was obtained from a man in his sixties or seventies with active COVID-19. The source material was peripheral blood. V is TRBV5-5 and J is TRBJ2-3; no clear D. In DNA form, the CDR3 reads TGTGCCAGCAGCGTGACGGTGACTAGCACAGATACGCAGTATTTT. It encodes CASSVTVTSTDTQYF.